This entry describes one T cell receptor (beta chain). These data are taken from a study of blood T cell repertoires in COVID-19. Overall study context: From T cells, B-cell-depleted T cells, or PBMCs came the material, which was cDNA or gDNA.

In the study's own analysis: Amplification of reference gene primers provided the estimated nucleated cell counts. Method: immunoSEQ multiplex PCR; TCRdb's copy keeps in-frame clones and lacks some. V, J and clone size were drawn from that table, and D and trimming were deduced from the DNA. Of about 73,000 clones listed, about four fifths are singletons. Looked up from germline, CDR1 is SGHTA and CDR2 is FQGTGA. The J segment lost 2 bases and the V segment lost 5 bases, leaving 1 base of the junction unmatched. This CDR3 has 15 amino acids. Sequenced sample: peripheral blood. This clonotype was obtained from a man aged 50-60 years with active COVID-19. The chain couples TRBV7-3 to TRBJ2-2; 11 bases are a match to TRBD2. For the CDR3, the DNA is TGTGCCAGCAGCACTAGCGGGGGCAACACCGGGGAGCTGTTTTTT. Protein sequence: CASSTSGGNTGELFF.